The clone carrying this T cell receptor (beta chain) appeared many times. The CDR3 length is 15 residues. Germline CDR1 and CDR2: MGHDK and SYGVNS. The ends were cut back, 3 bases at V and 5 bases at J, with 13 bases in the middle. The data were obtained in a study of T cells in Graves' hyperthyroidism and ophthalmopathy. RNA transcripts served as the template for amplifying TCR beta CDR3 regions. Carried out on the TCR CDR3, a first-round RT-PCR used the HTBI primer set. TCRdb reanalysed the multiplex PCR reads using MiXCR and keeps one entry per CDR3 protein. The sample contains 250,000 to 400,000 distinct CDR3 sequences, roughly 15% of which appear only once.

The genes are TRBV25-1 and TRBJ1-4; maybe TRBD1 (5 bases). Sequenced material: blood. This clonotype was sampled from a woman aged 35 to 49 with Graves' ophthalmopathy. CDR3 coding DNA: TGTGCCAGCAGTGACTACGGGACCGCAAATGAAAAACTGTTTTTT. Its translation: CASSDYGTANEKLFF.